Listed below are T cell receptor beta chains from one sample, sequenced in a study of spatial heterogeneity in lung cancer. TCRdb independently ran MiXCR on the 5' RACE reads; one entry per CDR3 protein. This sample has about 29,000 distinct CDR3 sequences; roughly 8.4% occur once, and the top ten carry approximately 35%. Source: PBMCs, taken at surgery. The receptors shown here come from a female donor with early-stage non-small cell lung cancer. The CDR3 runs from the conserved cysteine through the conserved F or W. Each record gives: J gene, clone size, V gene, D gene, CDR3 protein, CDR3 DNA. D genes are given only for firm matches. Not all rows give a size; the values are once, few, many and, for expanded clones, a class.

TRBJ1-1	few	TRBV18	TRBD1	CASTITGTGGNTEAFF	TGTGCCAGCACTATTACCGGGACAGGGGGAAACACTGAAGCTTTCTTT
TRBJ1-6	many	TRBV6-2/TRBV6-3	TRBD1	CASRPDRSSYNSPLHF	TGTGCCAGCAGACCGGACAGGAGCTCCTATAATTCACCCCTCCACTTT
TRBJ2-5	many	TRBV7-6	-	CASSLGTIQETQYF	TGTGCCAGCAGCTTAGGGACGATCCAAGAGACCCAGTACTTC
TRBJ2-7	many	TRBV19	TRBD2	CASREKRERTYEQYF	TGTGCCAGTAGGGAAAAGCGGGAGAGGACCTACGAGCAGTACTTC
TRBJ2-1	many	TRBV7-2	TRBD2	CASSLVGLASSSYNEQFF	TGTGCCAGCAGCTTAGTTGGACTAGCGTCTAGCTCCTACAATGAGCAGTTCTTC
TRBJ2-7	many	TRBV7-8	TRBD1	CASSPGQGARSGLAGRYEQYF	TGTGCCAGCAGCCCGGGACAGGGGGCCCGGTCGGGTCTAGCGGGACGCTACGAGCAGTACTTC
TRBJ1-1	-	TRBV20-1	-	CSAAPMNTEAFF	TGCAGTGCTGCCCCCATGAACACTGAAGCTTTCTTT
TRBJ2-1	few	TRBV28	-	CASSFRGDPYNEQFF	TGTGCCAGCAGTTTCCGGGGAGATCCCTACAATGAGCAGTTCTTC
TRBJ2-1	many	TRBV5-1	-	CASSTPTLNEQFF	TGCGCCAGCAGCACCCCGACTTTGAATGAGCAGTTCTTC
TRBJ1-1	many	TRBV27	-	CASRSGPRNTEAFF	TGTGCCAGCAGATCAGGGCCAAGGAACACTGAAGCTTTCTTT
TRBJ2-1	many	TRBV7-8	TRBD2	CASSRTGLAKVNEQFF	TGTGCCAGCAGCCGAACGGGACTAGCGAAAGTAAATGAGCAGTTCTTC
TRBJ2-3	-	TRBV23-1	-	CASSQRGIGDTQYF	TGCGCCAGCAGTCAAAGGGGAATCGGAGATACGCAGTATTTT
TRBJ1-2	many	TRBV6-6	-	CASSYSGRSYGYTF	TGTGCCAGCAGTTACTCCGGCAGGTCCTATGGCTACACCTTC
TRBJ1-5	-	TRBV24-1	-	CATSVPGPGNQPQHF	TGTGCCACCAGTGTACCGGGACCGGGCAATCAGCCCCAGCATTTT
TRBJ2-3	many	TRBV12-3/TRBV12-4	TRBD2	CASTFSGNLRRADTQYF	TGTGCCAGCACCTTTAGCGGGAACCTCAGAAGGGCAGATACGCAGTATTTT
TRBJ1-5	many	TRBV6-2/TRBV6-3	TRBD1	CASSYLLGQGENQPQHF	TGTGCCAGCAGTTACCTACTGGGACAGGGGGAGAATCAGCCCCAGCATTTT
TRBJ1-6	-	TRBV7-3	TRBD1	CASSYGTANSPLHF	TGTGCCAGCAGTTACGGGACAGCCAATTCACCCCTCCACTTT
TRBJ2-3	many	TRBV19	-	CASTRTVGGYTDTQYF	TGTGCCAGTACCCGGACGGTCGGGGGATACACAGATACGCAGTATTTT
TRBJ2-1	many	TRBV7-9	-	CASSSGTGNEQFF	TGTGCCAGCAGCTCCGGGACTGGGAATGAGCAGTTCTTC
TRBJ2-2	-	TRBV5-6	TRBD2	CASGLAGLIGELFF	TGTGCCTCAGGACTAGCGGGACTGATCGGGGAGCTGTTTTTT
TRBJ2-1	many	TRBV10-3	TRBD1	CAISEATGVAYNEQFF	TGTGCCATCAGTGAGGCTACAGGGGTAGCCTACAATGAGCAGTTCTTC
TRBJ2-3	many	TRBV11-2	-	CASSLGLVGTDTQYF	TGTGCCAGCAGCTTAGGTCTAGTTGGCACAGATACGCAGTATTTT
TRBJ2-7	many	TRBV14	-	CASSEKWAWGGSYEQYF	TGTGCCAGCAGCGAAAAGTGGGCTTGGGGAGGCTCCTACGAGCAGTACTTC
TRBJ2-1	-	TRBV11-1	TRBD2	CASSRTSPYNEQFF	TGTGCCAGCAGCCGGACTAGCCCCTACAATGAGCAGTTCTTC
TRBJ1-1	few	TRBV30	TRBD1	CAWRNRGETEAFF	TGTGCCTGGAGAAACAGGGGTGAGACTGAAGCTTTCTTT
TRBJ2-7	many	TRBV11-2	-	CASRSAGYEQYF	TGTGCCAGCAGGTCTGCGGGCTACGAGCAGTACTTC
TRBJ1-1	few	TRBV10-3	-	CAISNRGRTEAFF	TGTGCCATCAGTAATCGGGGGCGCACTGAAGCTTTCTTT
TRBJ2-3	few	TRBV18	-	CASSQNDRPSTDTQYF	TGTGCCAGCTCACAAAATGACAGGCCTAGCACAGATACGCAGTATTTT
TRBJ2-2	few	TRBV6-1	TRBD2	CASSERRLAVVAGELFF	TGTGCCAGCAGTGAAAGGAGGCTAGCGGTTGTGGCCGGGGAGCTGTTTTTT
TRBJ2-1	many	TRBV18	-	CASSPGREPYNEQFF	TGTGCCAGCTCACCAGGCCGGGAGCCCTACAATGAGCAGTTCTTC
TRBJ2-1	-	TRBV12-3/TRBV12-4	TRBD2	CASSLRGGPKGEQFF	TGTGCCAGCAGCCTCCGGGGAGGGCCTAAGGGTGAGCAGTTCTTC
TRBJ2-5	many	TRBV3-1	TRBD2	CASSQDLAEGRTQYF	TGTGCCAGCAGCCAAGATCTAGCGGAGGGTCGGACCCAGTACTTC
TRBJ2-5	many	TRBV5-1	-	CASRRGGTQETQYF	TGCGCCAGTCGGCGTGGCGGGACTCAAGAGACCCAGTACTTC
TRBJ2-7	many	TRBV6-1	TRBD2	CASSEAVGGPSYEQYF	TGTGCCAGCAGTGAAGCGGTGGGAGGGCCCTCCTACGAGCAGTACTTC
TRBJ2-1	once	TRBV12-3/TRBV12-4	-	CASSSSIDYNEQFF	TGTGCCAGCAGCTCTTCGATCGATTACAATGAGCAGTTCTTC
TRBJ2-1	-	TRBV5-1	TRBD2	CASSPDSGRAVEQFF	TGCGCCAGCAGCCCAGATAGCGGGAGGGCCGTTGAGCAGTTCTTC
TRBJ2-3	medium-sized	TRBV5-1	TRBD2	CASSSGLAGVTGTDTQYF	TGCGCCAGCAGCTCGGGACTAGCGGGAGTAACTGGCACAGATACGCAGTATTTT
TRBJ1-1	-	TRBV7-2	-	CASSPRANTEAFF	TGTGCCAGCAGCCCAAGGGCCAACACTGAAGCTTTCTTT
TRBJ2-3	few	TRBV30	-	CAWGGSQTLSGSTDTQYF	TGTGCCTGGGGAGGCTCGCAAACCTTAAGCGGGAGCACAGATACGCAGTATTTT
TRBJ2-5	many	TRBV2	-	CASTGTAKETQYF	TGTGCCAGCACCGGGACGGCCAAAGAGACCCAGTACTTC
TRBJ2-3	few	TRBV28	-	CASSPEGVGEDTQYF	TGTGCCAGCAGTCCCGAGGGTGTGGGGGAAGATACGCAGTATTTT
TRBJ1-6	many	TRBV4-2	-	CASSQDPGAGNSPLHF	TGTGCCAGCAGCCAAGATCCAGGGGCTGGGAATTCACCCCTCCACTTT
TRBJ2-1	many	TRBV24-1	-	CATSVGSASHEQFF	TGTGCCACCAGTGTAGGGTCGGCCTCCCATGAGCAGTTCTTC
TRBJ2-2	-	TRBV20-1	-	CSAGGAVGELFF	TGCAGTGCTGGGGGGGCGGTCGGGGAGCTGTTTTTT
TRBJ2-1	few	TRBV11-1	TRBD2	CASSPFPPPSGPYNEQFF	TGTGCCAGCAGCCCTTTTCCTCCCCCTAGCGGGCCTTACAATGAGCAGTTCTTC
TRBJ2-5	many	TRBV19	TRBD1	CASSDRGPQYF	TGTGCCAGTAGTGACAGGGGGCCCCAGTACTTC
TRBJ1-1	many	TRBV19	TRBD1	CASSIRTGREAFF	TGTGCCAGTAGTATTCGGACAGGGAGGGAAGCTTTCTTT